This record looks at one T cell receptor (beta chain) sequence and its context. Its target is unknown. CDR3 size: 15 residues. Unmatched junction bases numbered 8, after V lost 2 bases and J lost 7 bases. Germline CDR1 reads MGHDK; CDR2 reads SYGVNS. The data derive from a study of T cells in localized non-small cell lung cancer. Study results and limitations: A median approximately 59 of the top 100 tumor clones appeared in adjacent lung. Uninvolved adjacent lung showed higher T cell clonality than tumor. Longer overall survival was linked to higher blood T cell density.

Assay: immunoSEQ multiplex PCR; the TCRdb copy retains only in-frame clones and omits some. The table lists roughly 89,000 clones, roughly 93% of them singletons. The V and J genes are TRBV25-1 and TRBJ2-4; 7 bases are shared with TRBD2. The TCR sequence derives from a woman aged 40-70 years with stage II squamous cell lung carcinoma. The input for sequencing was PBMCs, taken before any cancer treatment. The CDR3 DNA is TGTGCCAGCAGTGAAGGTGTAGGGGAGGGGAACATTCAGTACTTC. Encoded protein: CASSEGVGEGNIQYF.